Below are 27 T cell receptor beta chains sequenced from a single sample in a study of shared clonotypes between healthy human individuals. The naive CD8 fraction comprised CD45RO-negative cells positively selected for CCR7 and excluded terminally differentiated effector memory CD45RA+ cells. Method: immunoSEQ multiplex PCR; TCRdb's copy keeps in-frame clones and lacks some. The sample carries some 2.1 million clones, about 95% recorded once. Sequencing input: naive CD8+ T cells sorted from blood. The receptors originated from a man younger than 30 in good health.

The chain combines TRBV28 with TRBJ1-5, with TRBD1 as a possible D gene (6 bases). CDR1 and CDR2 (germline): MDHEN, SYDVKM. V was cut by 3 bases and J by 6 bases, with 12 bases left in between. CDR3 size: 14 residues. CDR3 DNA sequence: TGTGCCAGCAGTTTCTCGGAGGGGGGTCAGCCCCAGCATTTT. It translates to CASSFSEGGQPQHF.

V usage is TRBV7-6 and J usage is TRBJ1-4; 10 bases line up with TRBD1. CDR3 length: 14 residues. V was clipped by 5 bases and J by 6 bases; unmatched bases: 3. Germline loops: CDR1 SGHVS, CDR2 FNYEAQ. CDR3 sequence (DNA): TGTGCCAGCAGCGCCGGGACAGGGGATGAAAAACTGTTTTTT. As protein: CASSAGTGDEKLFF.

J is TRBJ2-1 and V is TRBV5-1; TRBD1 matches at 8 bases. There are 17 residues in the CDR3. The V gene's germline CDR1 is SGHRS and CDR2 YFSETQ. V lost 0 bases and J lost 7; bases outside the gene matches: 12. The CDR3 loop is CASSLGRSRGLGNEQFF. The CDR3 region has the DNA TGCGCCAGCAGCTTGGGACGGTCCAGGGGGCTTGGAAATGAGCAGTTCTTC.

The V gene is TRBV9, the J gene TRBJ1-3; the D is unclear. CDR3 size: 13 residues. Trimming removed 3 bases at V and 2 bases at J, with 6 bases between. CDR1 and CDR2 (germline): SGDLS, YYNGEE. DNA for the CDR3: TGTGCCAGCAGCGATACAGCTGGAAACACCATATATTTT. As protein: CASSDTAGNTIYF.

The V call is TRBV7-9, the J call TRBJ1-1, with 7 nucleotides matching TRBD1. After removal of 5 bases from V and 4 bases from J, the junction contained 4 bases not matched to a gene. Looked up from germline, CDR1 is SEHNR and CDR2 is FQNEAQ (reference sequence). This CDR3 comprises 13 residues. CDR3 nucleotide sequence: TGTGCCAGCAGCGCAGGGGGTGCCACTGAAGCTTTCTTT. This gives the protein CASSAGGATEAFF.

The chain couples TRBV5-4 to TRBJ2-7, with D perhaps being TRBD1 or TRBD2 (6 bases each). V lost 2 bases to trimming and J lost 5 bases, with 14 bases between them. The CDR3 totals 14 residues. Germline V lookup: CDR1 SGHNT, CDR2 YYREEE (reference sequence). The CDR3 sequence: CASSLKGGLDEQYF. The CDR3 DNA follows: TGTGCCAGCAGCTTAAAGGGGGGCCTGGACGAGCAGTACTTC.

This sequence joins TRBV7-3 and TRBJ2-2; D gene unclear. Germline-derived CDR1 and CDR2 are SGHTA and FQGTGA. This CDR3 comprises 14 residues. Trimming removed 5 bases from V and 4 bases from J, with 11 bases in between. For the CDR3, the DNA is TGTGCCAGCAGCCCTATTTTGGGCACCGGGGAGCTGTTTTTT. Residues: CASSPILGTGELFF.

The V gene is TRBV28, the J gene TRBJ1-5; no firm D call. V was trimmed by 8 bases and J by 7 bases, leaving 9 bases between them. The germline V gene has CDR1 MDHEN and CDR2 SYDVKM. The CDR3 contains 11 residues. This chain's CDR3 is CASGQVQPQHF. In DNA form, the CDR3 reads TGTGCCAGCGGCCAGGTGCAGCCCCAGCATTTT.

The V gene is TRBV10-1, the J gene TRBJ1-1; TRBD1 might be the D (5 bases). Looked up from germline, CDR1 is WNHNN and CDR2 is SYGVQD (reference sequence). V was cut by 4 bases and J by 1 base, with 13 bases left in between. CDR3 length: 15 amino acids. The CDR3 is CASSGTGRENTEAFF. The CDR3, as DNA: TGCGCCAGCAGTGGAACGGGACGGGAGAACACTGAAGCTTTCTTT.

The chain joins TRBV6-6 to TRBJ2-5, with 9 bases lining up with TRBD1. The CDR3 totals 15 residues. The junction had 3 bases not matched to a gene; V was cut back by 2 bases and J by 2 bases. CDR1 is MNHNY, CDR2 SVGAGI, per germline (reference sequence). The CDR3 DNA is TGTGCCAGCAGTTACCTGGACAGGGGACAAGAGACCCAGTACTTC. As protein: CASSYLDRGQETQYF.

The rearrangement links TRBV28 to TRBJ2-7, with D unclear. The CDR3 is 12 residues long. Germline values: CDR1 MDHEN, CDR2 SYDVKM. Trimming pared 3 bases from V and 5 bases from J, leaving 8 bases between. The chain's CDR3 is CASSFLPDEQYF. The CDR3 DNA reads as TGTGCCAGCAGTTTTCTACCGGACGAGCAGTACTTC.

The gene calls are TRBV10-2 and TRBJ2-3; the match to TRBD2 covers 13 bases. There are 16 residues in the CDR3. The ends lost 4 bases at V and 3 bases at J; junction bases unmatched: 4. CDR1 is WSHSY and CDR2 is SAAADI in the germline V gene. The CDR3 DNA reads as TGCGCCAGCAGTGTCCGGACTAGCGGGGGAACAGATACGCAGTATTTT. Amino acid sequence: CASSVRTSGGTDTQYF.

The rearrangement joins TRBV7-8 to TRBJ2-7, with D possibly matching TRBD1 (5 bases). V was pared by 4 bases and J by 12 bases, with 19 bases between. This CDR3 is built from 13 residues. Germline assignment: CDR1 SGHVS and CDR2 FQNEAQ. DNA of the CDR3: TGTGCCAGCAGCTCCGGGTCTGAAAATAGGGGGTACTTC. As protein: CASSSGSENRGYF.

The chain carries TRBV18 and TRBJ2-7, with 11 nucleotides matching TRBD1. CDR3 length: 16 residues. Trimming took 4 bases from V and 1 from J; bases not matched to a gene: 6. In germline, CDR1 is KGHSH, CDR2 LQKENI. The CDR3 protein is CASSQNGDRGSYEQYF. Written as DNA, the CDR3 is TGTGCCAGCTCACAAAACGGGGACAGGGGGTCCTACGAGCAGTACTTC. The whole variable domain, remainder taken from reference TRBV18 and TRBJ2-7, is NAGVMQNPRHLVRRRGQEARLRCSPMKGHSHVYWYRQLPEEGLKFMVYLQKENIIDESGMPKERFSAEFPKEGPSILRIQQVVRGDSAAYFCASSQNGDRGSYEQYFGPGTRLTVT.

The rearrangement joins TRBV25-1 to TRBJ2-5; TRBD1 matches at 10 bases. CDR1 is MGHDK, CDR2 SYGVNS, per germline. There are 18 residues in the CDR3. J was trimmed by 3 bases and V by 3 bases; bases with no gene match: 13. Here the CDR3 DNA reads TGTGCCAGCAGTGACCCCACTCGACAGGGGGCATGGGAAGAGACCCAGTACTTC. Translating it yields CASSDPTRQGAWEETQYF.

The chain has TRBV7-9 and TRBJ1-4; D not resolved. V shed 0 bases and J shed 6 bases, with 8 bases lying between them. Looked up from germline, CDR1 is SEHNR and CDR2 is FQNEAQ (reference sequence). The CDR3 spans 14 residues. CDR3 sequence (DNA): TGTGCCAGCAGCTTAGCAGAGGCAGATGAAAAACTGTTTTTT. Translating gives CASSLAEADEKLFF.

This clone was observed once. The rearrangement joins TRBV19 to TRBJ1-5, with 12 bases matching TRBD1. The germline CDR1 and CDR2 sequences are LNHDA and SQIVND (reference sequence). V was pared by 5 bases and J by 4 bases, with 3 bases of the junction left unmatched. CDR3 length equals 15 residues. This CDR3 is CASSGTGGRNQPQHF. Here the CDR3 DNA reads TGTGCCAGTAGTGGGACAGGGGGCAGGAATCAGCCCCAGCATTTT.

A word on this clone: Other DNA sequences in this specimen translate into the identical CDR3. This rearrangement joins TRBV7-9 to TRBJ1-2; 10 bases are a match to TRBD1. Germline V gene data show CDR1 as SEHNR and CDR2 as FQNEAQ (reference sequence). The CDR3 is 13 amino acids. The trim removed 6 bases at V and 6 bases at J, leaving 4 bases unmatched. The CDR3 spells CASRATGGDGYTF. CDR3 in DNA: TGTGCCAGCAGGGCGACAGGGGGCGATGGCTACACCTTC.

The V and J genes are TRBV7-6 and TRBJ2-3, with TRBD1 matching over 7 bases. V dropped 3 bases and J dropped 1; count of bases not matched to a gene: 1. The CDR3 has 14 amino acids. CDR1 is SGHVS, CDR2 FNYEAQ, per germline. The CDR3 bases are TGTGCCAGCAGCTTCCAGGGGGGCACAGATACGCAGTATTTT. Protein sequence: CASSFQGGTDTQYF.

CDR3 sequence: CASSSVGGYTEAFF. In DNA form, the CDR3 reads TGTGCCAGCAGTTCTGTAGGGGGCTACACTGAAGCTTTCTTT. The chain employs TRBV28 and TRBJ1-1; 7 bases match TRBD1. Germline V gene lookup returns CDR1 MDHEN and CDR2 SYDVKM. The V and J ends lost 4 bases and 3 bases, in that order; junction bases with no gene match: 5. The CDR3 sequence is 14 residues long.

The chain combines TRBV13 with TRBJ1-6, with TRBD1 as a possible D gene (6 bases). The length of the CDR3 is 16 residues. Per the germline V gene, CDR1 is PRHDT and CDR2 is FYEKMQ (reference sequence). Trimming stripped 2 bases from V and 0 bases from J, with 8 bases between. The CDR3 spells CASSLQGNSYNSPLHF. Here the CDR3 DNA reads TGTGCCAGCAGCTTACAGGGGAACTCCTATAATTCACCCCTCCACTTT.

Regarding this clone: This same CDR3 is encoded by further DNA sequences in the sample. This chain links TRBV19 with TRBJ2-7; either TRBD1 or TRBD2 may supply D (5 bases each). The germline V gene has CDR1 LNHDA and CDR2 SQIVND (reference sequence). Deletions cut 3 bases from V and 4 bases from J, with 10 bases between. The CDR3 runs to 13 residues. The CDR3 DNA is TGTGCCAGTAGTATTCAGGGAGCTTACGAGCAGTACTTC. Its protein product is CASSIQGAYEQYF.

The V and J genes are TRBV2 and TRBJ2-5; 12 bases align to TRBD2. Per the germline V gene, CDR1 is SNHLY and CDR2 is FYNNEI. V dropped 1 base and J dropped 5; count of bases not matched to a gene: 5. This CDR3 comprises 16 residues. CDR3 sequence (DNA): TGTGCCAGCAGTGAAGGACTAGCGGGAGTCGACGAGACCCAGTACTTC. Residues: CASSEGLAGVDETQYF. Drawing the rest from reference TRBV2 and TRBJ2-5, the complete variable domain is EPEVTQTPSHQVTQMGQEVILRCVPISNHLYFYWYRQILGQKVEFLVSFYNNEISEKSEIFDDQFSVERPDGSNFTLKIRSTKLEDSAMYFCASSEGLAGVDETQYFGPGTRLLVL.

CDR3 sequence reads: CSVEFLFPDRGSYNEQFF. The CDR3 nucleotides read TGCAGCGTTGAATTTCTATTCCCAGACAGGGGATCCTACAATGAGCAGTTCTTC. The rearrangement joins TRBV29-1 to TRBJ2-1, with 8 bases matching TRBD1. The CDR3 covers 18 residues. The germline gives CDR1 SQVTM, CDR2 ANQGSEA. J was trimmed by 1 base and V by 2 bases; bases with no gene match: 13.

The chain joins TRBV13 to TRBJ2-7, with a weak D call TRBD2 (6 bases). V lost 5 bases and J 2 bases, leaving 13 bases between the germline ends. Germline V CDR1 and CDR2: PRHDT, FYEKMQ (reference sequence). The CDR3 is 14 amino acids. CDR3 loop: CASSPGVGPYEQYF. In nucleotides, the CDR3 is TGTGCCAGCAGCCCGGGGGTCGGCCCCTACGAGCAGTACTTC.

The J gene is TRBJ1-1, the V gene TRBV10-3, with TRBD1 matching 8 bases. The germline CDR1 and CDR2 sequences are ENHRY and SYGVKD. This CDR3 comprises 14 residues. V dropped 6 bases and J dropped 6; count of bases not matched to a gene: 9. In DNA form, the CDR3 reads TGTGCCATCAGGGAAGTTGACAGGGGACCTGAAGCTTTCTTT. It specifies CAIREVDRGPEAFF.

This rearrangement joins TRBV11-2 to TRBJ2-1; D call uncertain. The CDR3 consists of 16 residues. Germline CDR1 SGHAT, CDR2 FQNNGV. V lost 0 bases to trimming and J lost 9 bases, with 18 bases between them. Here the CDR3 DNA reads TGTGCCAGCAGCTTAGAGAACGGTTCTCCAGGTGGTGAGCAGTTCTTC. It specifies CASSLENGSPGGEQFF.